This TCR beta chain was obtained from a study of regulatory T cells in long-lasting Graves disease. This clonotype was seen a handful of times. Its antigen remains unidentified. General study findings and limits: Between persistent patients, fewer than 3,500 public clonotypes were shared, exceeding the 900 to 1,000 shared between new patients. It was in persistent disease that TRBV28, TRBJ1-2 and TRBJ2-5 were favored.

Germline lookup yields CDR1 GTSNPN and CDR2 SVGIG (reference sequence). The V segment lost 6 bases and the J segment 10 bases; nucleotides outside the gene matches: 11. The CDR3 is made up of 14 amino acids. The time point: persistent/refractory GD, antithyroid drugs over 5 years with positive TRAb. Scientists built the TCR library using RNA that was extracted from PBMCs. Diagnosis followed American Thyroid Association guidelines for Graves' disease. CDR3 regions were amplified by Arm-PCR using iRepertoire HTBI primers to build TCR beta libraries. As originally analysed: In the combined samples, roughly 60 TRBV and under 15 TRBJ segments were identified. TCRdb reanalysed the multiplex PCR reads using MiXCR and keeps one entry per CDR3 protein. The authors' filters were not applied to this entry. The table shows a few hundred thousand distinct CDR3 sequences, with around 24% occurring only once.

The source material was peripheral blood mononuclear cells (PBMCs), sampled when the disease was refractory, from a patient treated with antithyroid drugs. This chain uses TRBV30 with TRBJ1-6; 8 bases are a match to TRBD1. This receptor was obtained from a female donor with Graves disease. This CDR3 reads CACRPQGGGSPLHF. Here the CDR3 DNA reads TGTGCCTGCCGACCACAGGGGGGTGGCTCACCCCTCCACTTT. Looking up the rest from reference TRBV30 and TRBJ1-6 gives the full variable domain: SQTIHQWPATLVQPVGSPLSLECTVEGTSNPNLYWYRQAAGRGLQLLFYSVGIGQISSEVPQNLSASRPQDRQFILSSKKLLLSDSGFYLCACRPQGGGSPLHFGNGTRLTVT.